This TCR beta chain was profiled in a study of graft-versus-host responses after intestinal transplantation. Overall study: Anti-thymocyte globulin served as induction for all recipients, who then took tacrolimus and steroids for around 3 years. Study findings and constraints: Declines in HvG clones occurring early post-transplant were associated with peak circulating GvH clone levels. Recipient marrow contained GvH clones, some of which appeared first in ileum or blood. Elevated graft-versus-host to host-versus-graft clonal ratios in allografts were recorded for patients with graft-donor T cell macrochimerism.

This table comes from immunoSEQ multiplex PCR, and its TCRdb copy is limited to in-frame clones, with some not included. The data hold about 81,000 clones, with roughly nine tenths observed a single time. As regards this clone: What it recognizes is unknown.

The trim removed 3 bases at V and 11 bases at J, leaving 10 bases unmatched. Germline V lookup: CDR1 MNHEY, CDR2 SMNVEV (reference sequence). The CDR3 covers 13 residues. The chain has TRBV27 and TRBJ2-7; 7 bases fit TRBD2. This sequence was found in a human donor who received an intestinal transplant. The input for sequencing was unstimulated CD4+ T cells sorted from spleen or lymph node cells, taken before intestinal transplant. CDR3 DNA: TGTGCCAGCAGTTTGTGGGGTTCCGGGGGGAAGTACTTC. Translated, it gives CASSLWGSGGKYF.